This T cell receptor (beta chain) comes out of a study of blood T cell repertoires in COVID-19. Whole-study context: The study drew acute and convalescent COVID-19 samples from the United States, Italy and Spain. T cells, B-cell-depleted T cells, or PBMCs provided the cDNA or gDNA that served as material.

A Seattle source enrolled patients during active infection and followed them longitudinally. Original processing methods: Reference gene primers were amplified, and this amplification served to estimate nucleated cell counts. Assay used: immunoSEQ multiplex PCR; TCRdb lists only in-frame clones, some missing. V and J calls and clone size are copied from that table; D and trimming were computed from the DNA. The data contain 300,000 to 400,000 clones, 75% to 90% of them singletons. The sequence derives from a woman aged 60-70 years with COVID-19, enrolled during active disease. The sample comprised peripheral blood.

Here the CDR3 reads CASSLEAGGQPQHF. The CDR3 DNA follows: TGCGCCAGCAGCTTGGAGGCAGGGGGTCAGCCCCAGCATTTT. The chain joins TRBV5-1 to TRBJ1-5, with 7 bases identical to TRBD1. Germline CDR1 is SGHRS and CDR2 is YFSETQ. Unmatched junction bases numbered 3, after V lost 0 bases and J lost 6 bases. The CDR3 spans 14 residues.